A selection of T cell receptor beta chains follows, all from one sample in a study of control samples from healthy donors and cancer patients. The assay was immunoSEQ multiplex PCR, and TCRdb's table has in-frame clones only and misses some. The table records some 76,000 clones, roughly 90% of them present only once. The sequenced sample was PBMCs. The receptors shown here come from a man in his fifties or sixties with lung cancer. Each CDR3 is given with its conserved first and last residue. The D gene is left open where the match is weak.

D gene | V gene | CDR3 protein
TRBD1 | TRBV27 | CASSLYVTGGTATGYGYTF
- | TRBV27 | CASSPWRASDGYTF
- | TRBV5-1 | CASSLDRVGDYTF
TRBD1 | TRBV5-1 | CASSNSGGIFSYEQYF
- | TRBV7-9 | CALVGGLETQYF
- | TRBV11-2 | CASRLEGSTGSTIYF
TRBD2 | TRBV5-6 | CAPSFAGGEETQYF
- | TRBV6-6 | CASSYTRQESQPQHF
TRBD2 | TRBV18 | CASSPRAGEYNEQFF
- | TRBV27 | CASSLLGAGTEAFF
- | TRBV3-1/TRBV3-2 | CASSQERNTGELFF
TRBD1 | TRBV6-5 | CASSYWTGDSPLHF
TRBD1 | TRBV9 | CASSALFWTGGTYGYTF
- | TRBV30 | CAWSMPNSPLHF
- | TRBV1 | CTSSQDQERVGTGELFF
- | TRBV30 | CAWSSTGFEAFF
TRBD1 | TRBV4-1 | CASRRDSRASGYTF
- | TRBV9 | CASSVDGGTDTQYF
- | TRBV27 | CASSPGGRGNQPQHF
TRBD1 | TRBV19 | CASSIRTGQETQYF
- | TRBV6-5 | CASSYRVDQPQHF
- | TRBV7-2 | CASSFRQGYNSPLHF
TRBD1 | TRBV7-9 | CASSFPGGTLHF
TRBD1 | TRBV6-5 | CASSYMGQSNQPQHF